This TCR beta chain is from a study of coeliac disease (dated by TCRdb to between 2021 and 2023). Regarding the research as a whole: Each coeliac patient was placed into one of three groups: newly diagnosed active disease, refractory coeliac disease type I, or disease controlled by a gluten-free diet. A patient counted as having refractory coeliac disease type I if there was no response to a gluten-free diet for over 12 months and the intraepithelial cells were immunophenotypically normal. Because high-resolution HLA typing was not available, biased TRBV7-2 usage was examined as a proof of principle. TRB sequencing worked for samples from about 28 subjects, and these included 20 to 25 paired bulk unsorted intraepithelial and lamina propria cell samples. The aim was to characterise TR repertoires of small intestinal T cells in active, refractory type I and gluten-free-diet-treated coeliac disease. The study applied next-generation sequencing of rearranged TRB and TRG CDR3 regions to small intestinal lymphocyte fractions from coeliac and non-coeliac patients. Of the approximately 30 patients in the full study, about 22 had coeliac disease confirmed by serology and 8 were controls with non-small intestinal disorders. Broader findings and caveats from the paper: The authors considered the approach unsuitable for unbiased detection of gliadin-specific T cells, which are scarce and rarely shared between patients. Published gliadin-specific TRB sequences were found in about 55% of the 18 coeliac lamina propria samples but in only 1 of 6 controls. Compared with controls, active coeliac intraepithelial and lamina propria samples had TRB and TRG repertoires of lower clonality, which suggests that diverse T cells were recruited. The separation of intraepithelial from lamina propria cells did not yield high-purity fractions, so cross-contamination between compartments was possible. TRB repertoires were found to be largely private, with most amino acid sequences unique to one sample, and no significant difference in V-gene usage was found between disease groups.

Germline trimming: 4 bases from V, 6 bases from J; junction bases outside gene matches: 5. For CDR1 and CDR2, the germline V gene lists SQVTM and ANQGSEA. The CDR3 spans 14 residues, from the cysteine through the phenylalanine. CDR3 DNA only is kept here, 42 bases in frame from base 1. This clone turned up a few times. Its specific antigen is unknown. Qualities for individual bases were not recorded, and no much larger clone is one base off. Cells were frozen in aliquots of over 400,000 in DMSO/FBS in liquid nitrogen, and a single aliquot from each fraction was used for sequencing. Every one of the 30 patients in the study had endoscopy and a small intestinal biopsy. To release lamina propria cells, the biopsy tissue left over after intraepithelial cell isolation was digested with collagenase. The Qiagen DNeasy blood extraction kit was used to extract genomic DNA from the frozen unsorted cell fractions.

Libraries were made using the immunoSEQ multiplex PCR assay. The TR loci were subjected to amplification by multiplexed PCR, for which V gene segments served as targets of the forward primers and J gene segments as targets of the reverse primers. The amplified CDR3 regions were sequenced using the Illumina HiSeq System. The published analysis was carried out like this. Closely related reads were merged with a nearest-neighbour algorithm so that PCR and sequencing errors were removed and data were collapsed into unique sequences. Repertoires were summarised in terms of clonality and T cell density, with T cell density defined as TR molecules per amount of genomic DNA input. CDR3 amino acid sequences present in at least 80% of unsorted samples were defined as public TRs and were then tested for differential abundance between coeliac and control samples. Every lamina propria sample was searched for matches to a list of a few hundred published gliadin-specific TRB sequences. Disease-group differences in clonality and density were tested with Kruskal-Wallis tests followed by Dunn post-tests. The clones in this table, taken by TCRdb from immuneACCESS, are in-frame only. Not every clone is retained; where verified, under half of the shortfall comes from an unresolved V gene, and the cause of the rest is unknown. V, J and clone size reflect that table, while D and trimming were determined from the DNA. In this sample the table shows more than 6,500 clones, about 78% of which occur a single time. The biggest ten clones account for about 6% of the sample.

Sequenced sample: lamina propria lymphocytes from the gut. The meaning of the sample's cell subset or site label: lamina propria cell (LPC) fraction of small intestinal biopsy. This clonotype originated in a man aged 25-45 years with celiac disease. This chain is built from TRBV29-1 and TRBJ2-3, with 12 middle bases fitting TRBD2. This receptor has the CDR3 CSVVPSGRVDTQYF. Read as DNA, the sequence is TGCAGCGTTGTTCCTAGCGGGAGGGTTGATACGCAGTATTTT.